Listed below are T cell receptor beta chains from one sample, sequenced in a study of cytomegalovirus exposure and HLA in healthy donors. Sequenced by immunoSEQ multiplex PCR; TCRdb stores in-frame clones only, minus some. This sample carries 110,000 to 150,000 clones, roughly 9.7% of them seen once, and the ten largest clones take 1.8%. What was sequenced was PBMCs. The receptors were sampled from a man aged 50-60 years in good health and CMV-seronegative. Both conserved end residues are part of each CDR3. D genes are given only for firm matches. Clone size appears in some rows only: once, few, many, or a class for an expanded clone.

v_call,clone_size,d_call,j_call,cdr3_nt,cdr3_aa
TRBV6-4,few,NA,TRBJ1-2,TGTGCCTACCGAGCTAACTATGGCTACACCTTC,CAYRANYGYTF
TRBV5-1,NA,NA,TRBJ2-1,TGCGCCAGCAGTAACCCCAGGGGATACAATGAGCAGTTCTTC,CASSNPRGYNEQFF
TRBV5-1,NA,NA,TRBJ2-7,TGTTCCAGCAGGGGGGAGGGGGGAGTCTCCTACGAGCAGTACTTC,CSSRGEGGVSYEQYF
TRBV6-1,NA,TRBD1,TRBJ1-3,TGTGCCAGCAGTGAAGGGACAGGGCCACCCTCTGGAAACACCATATATTTT,CASSEGTGPPSGNTIYF
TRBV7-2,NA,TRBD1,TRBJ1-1,TGTGCCAGCAGCTCGGGACAGTCGAACACTGAAGCTTTCTTT,CASSSGQSNTEAFF
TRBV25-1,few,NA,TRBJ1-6,TGTGCCAGCAGTGAATTCGGGAGTAGGTCGTCACCCCTCCACTTT,CASSEFGSRSSPLHF
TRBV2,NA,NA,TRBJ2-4,TGTGCCAGCAGGGCAGGGATGGCCAAAAACATTCAGTACTTC,CASRAGMAKNIQYF
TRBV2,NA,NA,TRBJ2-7,TGTGCCAGCAGTCTATCCTACGAGCAGTACTTC,CASSLSYEQYF
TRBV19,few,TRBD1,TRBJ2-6,TGTGCCACCTATGCGAGTGGACAGGGGGCGTCTGGGGCCAACGTCCTGACTTTC,CATYASGQGASGANVLTF
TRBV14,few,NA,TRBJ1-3,TGTGCCAGCAGCCGCGAGATTTTCTCTGGAAACACCATATATTTT,CASSREIFSGNTIYF
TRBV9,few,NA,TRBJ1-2,TGTGCCAGTAAGGCGGCAGGCGACTACACGGGAGGCTACACCTTC,CASKAAGDYTGGYTF
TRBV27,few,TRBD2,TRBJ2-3,TGTGCCAGCAGCCGTAGACTAGCGAAAAGCACAGATACGCAGTATTTT,CASSRRLAKSTDTQYF
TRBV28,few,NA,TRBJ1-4,TGTGCCACCAATCGGGTAGAGGGTGGTAATGAAAAACTGTTTTTT,CATNRVEGGNEKLFF
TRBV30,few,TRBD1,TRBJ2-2,TGTGCCTGGAGAGGCGACAGACAGGGGAACACCGGGGAGCTGTTTTTT,CAWRGDRQGNTGELFF
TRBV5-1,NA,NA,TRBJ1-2,TGCGCCAGCAGCTTGGCACAGGCTGGGTATGGCTACACCTTC,CASSLAQAGYGYTF
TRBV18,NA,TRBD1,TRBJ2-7,TGTGCCAGCTCATCGGACAGGGGGCCCTACGAGCAGTACTTC,CASSSDRGPYEQYF
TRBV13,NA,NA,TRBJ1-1,TGTGCCAGCAGCTTTGGCAGGAACACTGAAGCTTTCTTT,CASSFGRNTEAFF
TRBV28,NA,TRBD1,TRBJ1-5,TGTGCCAGCAGTTTCCAACAGGGGGCGTTCGATCAGCCCCAGCATTTT,CASSFQQGAFDQPQHF
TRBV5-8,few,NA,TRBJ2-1,TGTGCCAGCAGCCAGACTAGGGTTGGCTCCTACAATGAGCAGTTCTTC,CASSQTRVGSYNEQFF
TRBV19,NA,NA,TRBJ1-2,TGTGCCAGTAGTTATAGGGGAAACTATGGCTACACCTTC,CASSYRGNYGYTF
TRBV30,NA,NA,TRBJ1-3,TGTGCCTGGAGTGGGGCAGGGTATTGGGGCTCTGGAAACACCATATATTTT,CAWSGAGYWGSGNTIYF
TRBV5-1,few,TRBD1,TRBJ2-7,TGCGCCAGCAGCTTGTACAGGGGTAGCGAGCAGTACTTC,CASSLYRGSEQYF